This T cell receptor beta chain emerged from a study of T cells in narcolepsy. The germline CDR1 and CDR2 sequences are MNHEY and SMNVEV (reference sequence). The CDR3 has 14 residues. Trimming took off 6 bases at V and 7 bases at J, with 18 bases between the two ends. Some clones are missing from TCRdb's copy, which holds only in-frame ones; the method was immunoSEQ multiplex PCR. Of 25,000 or so clones listed, about 80% were seen once; the top ten hold 3.4%. The clonotype originates from a human donor with narcolepsy. V and J are TRBV27 and TRBJ1-2, with no clear D. Sequenced input: CD45RA- memory CD4+ T cells from PBMCs. CDR3 protein: CASSPTQRIGGYTF. For the CDR3, the DNA is TGTGCCAGCAGCCCCACGCAGAGGATCGGTGGCTACACCTTC.